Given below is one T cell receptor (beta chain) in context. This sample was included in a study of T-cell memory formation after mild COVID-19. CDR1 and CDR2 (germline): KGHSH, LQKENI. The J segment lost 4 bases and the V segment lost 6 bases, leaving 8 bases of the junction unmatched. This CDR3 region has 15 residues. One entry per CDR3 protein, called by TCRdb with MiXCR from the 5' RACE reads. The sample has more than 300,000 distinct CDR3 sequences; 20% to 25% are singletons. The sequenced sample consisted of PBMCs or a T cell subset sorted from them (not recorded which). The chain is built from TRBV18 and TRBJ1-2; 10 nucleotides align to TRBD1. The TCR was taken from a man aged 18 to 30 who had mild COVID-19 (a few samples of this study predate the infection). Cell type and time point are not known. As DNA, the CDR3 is TGTGCCAGCTCGCCCGGGACAGGGGACCCCTATGGCTACACCTTC. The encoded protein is CASSPGTGDPYGYTF.